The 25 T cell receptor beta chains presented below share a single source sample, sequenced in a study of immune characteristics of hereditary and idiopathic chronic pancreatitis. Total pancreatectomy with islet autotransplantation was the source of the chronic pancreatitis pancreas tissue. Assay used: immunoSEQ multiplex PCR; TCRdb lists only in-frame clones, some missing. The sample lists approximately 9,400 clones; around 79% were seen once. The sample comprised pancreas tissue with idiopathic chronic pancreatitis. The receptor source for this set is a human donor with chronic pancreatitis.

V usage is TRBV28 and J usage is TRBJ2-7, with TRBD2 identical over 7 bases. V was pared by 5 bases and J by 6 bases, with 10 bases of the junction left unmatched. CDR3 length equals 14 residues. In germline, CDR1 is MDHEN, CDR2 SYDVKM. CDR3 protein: CASSGGGEVGEQYV. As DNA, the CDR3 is TGTGCCAGCAGTGGGGGGGGAGAGGTTGGCGAGCAGTACGTC.

The DNA of the CDR3 is TGTGCCATCAGTGCCGGGACTAGCGGGGGAATCACAGATACGCAGTATTTT. This translates into CAISAGTSGGITDTQYF. This sequence joins TRBV10-3 and TRBJ2-3; TRBD2 agrees at 14 bases. The CDR3 covers 17 residues. The J segment lost 2 bases and the V segment lost 4 bases, leaving 5 bases of the junction unmatched. Germline CDR1 ENHRY, CDR2 SYGVKD.

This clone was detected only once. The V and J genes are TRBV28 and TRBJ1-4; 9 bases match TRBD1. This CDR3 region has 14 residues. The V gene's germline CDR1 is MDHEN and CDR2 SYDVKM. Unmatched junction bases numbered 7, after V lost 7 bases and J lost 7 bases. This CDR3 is CASITGGAGEKLFF. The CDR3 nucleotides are TGTGCCAGCATCACAGGGGGCGCAGGTGAAAAACTGTTTTTT.

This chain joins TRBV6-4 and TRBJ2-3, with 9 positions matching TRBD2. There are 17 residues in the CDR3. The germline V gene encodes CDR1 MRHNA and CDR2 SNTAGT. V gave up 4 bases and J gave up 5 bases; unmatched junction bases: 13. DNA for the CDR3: TGTGCCAGCAGTGGCTCGGCGGGGGGGCAGGGTCAAGATACGCAGTATTTT. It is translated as CASSGSAGGQGQDTQYF.

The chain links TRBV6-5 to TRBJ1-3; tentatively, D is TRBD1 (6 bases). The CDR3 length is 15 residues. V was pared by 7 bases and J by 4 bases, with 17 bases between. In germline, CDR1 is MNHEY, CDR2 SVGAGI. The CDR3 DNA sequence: TGTGCCAGCATCCGTACGGGGGCGCCAGGAAACACCATATATTTT. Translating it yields CASIRTGAPGNTIYF.

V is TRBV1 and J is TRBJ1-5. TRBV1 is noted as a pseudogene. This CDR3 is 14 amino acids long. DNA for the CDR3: TGCACCAGCAGCCAACCGCCCGGAGGACAGCCCCAGCATTTT. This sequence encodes CTSSQPPGGQPQHF.

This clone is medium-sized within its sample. The CDR3, as DNA: TGCAGTGCTAGTCCAGGGGGCACTGAAGCTTTCTTT. Translation: CSASPGGTEAFF. The chain links TRBV20-1 to TRBJ1-1, with 7 nucleotides matching TRBD1. There are 12 residues in the CDR3. Germline V gene lookup returns CDR1 DFQATT and CDR2 SNEGSKA (reference sequence). With 3 bases clipped from V and 4 bases from J, the junction kept 2 bases outside the gene matches.

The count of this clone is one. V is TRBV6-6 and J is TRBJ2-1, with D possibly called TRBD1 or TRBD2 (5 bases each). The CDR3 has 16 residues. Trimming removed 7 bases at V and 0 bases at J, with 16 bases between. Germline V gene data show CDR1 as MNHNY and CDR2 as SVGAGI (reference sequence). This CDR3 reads CASNRGPLSSYNEQFF. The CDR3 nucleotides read TGTGCCAGCAACCGGGGCCCTCTGAGCTCCTACAATGAGCAGTTCTTC.

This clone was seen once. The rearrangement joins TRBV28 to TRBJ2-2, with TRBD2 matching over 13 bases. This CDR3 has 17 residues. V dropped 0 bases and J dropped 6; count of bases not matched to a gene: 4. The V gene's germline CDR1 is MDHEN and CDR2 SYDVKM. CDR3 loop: CASSLWRLAGGPGELFF. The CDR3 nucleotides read TGTGCCAGCAGTTTATGGAGACTAGCGGGGGGCCCCGGGGAGCTGTTTTTT.

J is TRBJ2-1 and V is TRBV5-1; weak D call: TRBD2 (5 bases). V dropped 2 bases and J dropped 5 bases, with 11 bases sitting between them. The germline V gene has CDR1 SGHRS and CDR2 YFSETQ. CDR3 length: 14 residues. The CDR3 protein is CASSFGESHNEQFF. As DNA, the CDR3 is TGCGCCAGCAGCTTTGGGGAGTCCCACAATGAGCAGTTCTTC.

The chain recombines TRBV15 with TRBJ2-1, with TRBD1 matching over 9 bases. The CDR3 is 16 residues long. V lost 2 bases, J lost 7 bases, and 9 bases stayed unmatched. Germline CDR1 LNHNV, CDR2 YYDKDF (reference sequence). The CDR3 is CATSRPTGGAGNEQFF. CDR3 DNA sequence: TGTGCCACCAGCAGACCCACAGGGGGCGCGGGGAATGAGCAGTTCTTC.

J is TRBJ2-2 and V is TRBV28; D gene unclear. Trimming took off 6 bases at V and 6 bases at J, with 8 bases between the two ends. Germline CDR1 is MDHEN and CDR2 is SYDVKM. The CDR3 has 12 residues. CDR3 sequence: CASSLVPGELFF. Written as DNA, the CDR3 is TGTGCCAGCAGCCTAGTCCCCGGGGAGCTGTTTTTT.

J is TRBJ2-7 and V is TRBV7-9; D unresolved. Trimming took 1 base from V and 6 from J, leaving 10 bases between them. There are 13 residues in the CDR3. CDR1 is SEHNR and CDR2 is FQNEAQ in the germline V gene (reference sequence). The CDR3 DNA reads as TGTGCCAGCAGCTTAGGGCCGCGTTCCGAGCAGTACTTC. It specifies CASSLGPRSEQYF.

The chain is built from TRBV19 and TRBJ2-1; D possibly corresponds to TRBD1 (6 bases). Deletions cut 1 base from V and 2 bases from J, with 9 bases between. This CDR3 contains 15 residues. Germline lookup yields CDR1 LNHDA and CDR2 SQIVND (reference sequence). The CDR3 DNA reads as TGTGCCAGTAGTATAGGAGGGGGAGCCTACAATGAGCAGTTCTTC. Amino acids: CASSIGGGAYNEQFF.

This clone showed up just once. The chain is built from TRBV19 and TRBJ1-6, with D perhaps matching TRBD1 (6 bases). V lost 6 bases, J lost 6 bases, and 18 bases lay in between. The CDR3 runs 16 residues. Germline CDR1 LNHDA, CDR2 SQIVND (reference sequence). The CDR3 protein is CASSLGVGTPNSPLHF. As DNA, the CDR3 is TGTGCCAGTAGCTTAGGTGTCGGGACACCTAATTCACCCCTCCACTTT.

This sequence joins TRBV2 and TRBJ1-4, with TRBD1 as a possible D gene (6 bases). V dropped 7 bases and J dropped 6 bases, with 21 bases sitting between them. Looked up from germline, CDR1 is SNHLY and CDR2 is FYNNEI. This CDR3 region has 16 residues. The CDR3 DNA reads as TGTGCCAGCACTGCGGACAGCGCTACATTGGATGAAAAACTGTTTTTT. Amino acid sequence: CASTADSATLDEKLFF.

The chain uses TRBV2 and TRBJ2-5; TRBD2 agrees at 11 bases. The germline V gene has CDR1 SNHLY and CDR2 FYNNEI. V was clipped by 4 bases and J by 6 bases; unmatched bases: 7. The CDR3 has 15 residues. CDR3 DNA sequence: TGTGCCAGCAGTGTTAGCGGGGGGGCCGGAAAGACCCAGTACTTC. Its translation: CASSVSGGAGKTQYF.

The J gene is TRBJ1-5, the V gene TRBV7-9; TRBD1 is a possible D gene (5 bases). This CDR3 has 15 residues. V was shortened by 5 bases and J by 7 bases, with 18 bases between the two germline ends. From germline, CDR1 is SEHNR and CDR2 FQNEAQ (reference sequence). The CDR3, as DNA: TGTGCCAGCAGCCCCCCGGGAGGGGTAGAACAGCCCCAGCATTTT. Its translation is CASSPPGGVEQPQHF.

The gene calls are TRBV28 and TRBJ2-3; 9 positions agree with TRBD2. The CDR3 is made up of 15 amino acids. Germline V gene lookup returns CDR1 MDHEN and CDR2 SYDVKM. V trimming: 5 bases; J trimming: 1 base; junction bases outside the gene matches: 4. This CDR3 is CASSHSGGGTDTQYF. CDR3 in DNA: TGTGCCAGCAGTCATAGCGGGGGCGGCACAGATACGCAGTATTTT.

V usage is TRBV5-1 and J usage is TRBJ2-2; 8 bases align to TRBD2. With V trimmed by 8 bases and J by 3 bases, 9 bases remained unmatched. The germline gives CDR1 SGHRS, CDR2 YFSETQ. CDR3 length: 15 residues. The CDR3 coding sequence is TGCGCCAGTCAGTCCCCGGGGGGGGACACCGGGGAGCTGTTTTTT. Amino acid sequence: CASQSPGGDTGELFF.

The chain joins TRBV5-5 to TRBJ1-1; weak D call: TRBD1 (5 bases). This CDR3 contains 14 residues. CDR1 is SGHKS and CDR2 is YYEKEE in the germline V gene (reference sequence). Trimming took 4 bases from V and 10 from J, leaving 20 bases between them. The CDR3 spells CASSDGGDSLRAFF. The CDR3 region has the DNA TGTGCCAGCAGCGACGGCGGGGACTCCCTTAGAGCTTTCTTT.

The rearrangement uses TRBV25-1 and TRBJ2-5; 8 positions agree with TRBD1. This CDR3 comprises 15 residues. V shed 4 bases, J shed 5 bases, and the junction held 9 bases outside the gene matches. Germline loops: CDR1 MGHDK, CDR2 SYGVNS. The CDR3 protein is CASSGEPGGGETQYF. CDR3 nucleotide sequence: TGTGCCAGCAGTGGGGAGCCAGGGGGCGGGGAGACCCAGTACTTC.

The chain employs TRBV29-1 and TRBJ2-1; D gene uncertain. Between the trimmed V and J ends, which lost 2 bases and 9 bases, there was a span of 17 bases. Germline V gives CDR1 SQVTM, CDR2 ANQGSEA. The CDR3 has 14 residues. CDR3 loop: CSVERAAVEGEQFF. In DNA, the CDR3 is TGCAGCGTTGAAAGGGCGGCTGTGGAAGGTGAGCAGTTCTTC.

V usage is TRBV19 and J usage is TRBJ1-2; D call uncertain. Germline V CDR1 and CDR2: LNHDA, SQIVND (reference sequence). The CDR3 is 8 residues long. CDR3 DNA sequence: TGTCGGGCAGGATCGGGGACCTTC. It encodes CRAGSGTF.

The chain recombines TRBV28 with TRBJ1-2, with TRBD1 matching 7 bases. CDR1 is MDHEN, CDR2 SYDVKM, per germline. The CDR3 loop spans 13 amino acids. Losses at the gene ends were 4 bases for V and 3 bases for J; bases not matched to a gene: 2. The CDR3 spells CASSSGTDYGYTF. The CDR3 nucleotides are TGTGCCAGCAGTTCCGGGACAGACTATGGCTACACCTTC.